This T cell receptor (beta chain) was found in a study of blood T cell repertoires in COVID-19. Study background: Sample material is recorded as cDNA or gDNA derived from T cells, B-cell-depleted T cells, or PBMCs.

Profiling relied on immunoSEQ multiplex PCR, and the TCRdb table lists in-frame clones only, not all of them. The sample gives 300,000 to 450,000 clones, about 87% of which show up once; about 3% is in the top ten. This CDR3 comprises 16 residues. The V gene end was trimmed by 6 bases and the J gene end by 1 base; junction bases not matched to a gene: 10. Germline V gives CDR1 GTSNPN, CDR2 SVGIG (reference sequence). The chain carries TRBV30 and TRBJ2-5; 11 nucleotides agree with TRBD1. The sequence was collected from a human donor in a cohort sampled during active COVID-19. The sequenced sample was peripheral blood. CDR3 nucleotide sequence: TGTGCCTGCCGGGACAGGGGGATTGGGATCCAAGAGACCCAGTACTTC. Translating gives CACRDRGIGIQETQYF.